A single sample gave rise to the 2 T cell receptor beta chains below, sequenced in a study of shared clonotypes between healthy human individuals. Clones were read by immunoSEQ multiplex PCR, and TCRdb kept only the in-frame ones, dropping some. The sample comprises about 2 million clones, roughly 95% of which are singletons, and 1.2% rests with the top ten. CD45RO-negative, CCR7-positively selected cells formed the naive CD8 fraction, excluding terminally differentiated effector memory CD45RA+ cells. Sample: naive CD8+ T cells sorted from blood. The receptors were sampled from a man aged 18 to 29 in good health.

The V call is TRBV27, the J call TRBJ1-2; 7 bases are a match to TRBD1. The trim removed 4 bases at V and 3 bases at J, leaving 14 bases unmatched. The germline CDR1 and CDR2 sequences are MNHEY and SMNVEV (reference sequence). The CDR3 spans 17 residues. The CDR3 DNA sequence: TGTGCCAGCAGTTCCGATAGGGACAGCAACCCCTACTATGGCTACACCTTC. Protein: CASSSDRDSNPYYGYTF.

This clone was counted once. The rearrangement uses TRBV6-9 and TRBJ1-2; D may be TRBD1 (5 bases). The CDR3 loop spans 15 amino acids. Trimming cost V 6 bases and J 0 bases, with 14 bases left between them. Germline V CDR1 and CDR2: MNHGY, SVAAGI. The CDR3 loop is CASSDTGRANYGYTF. CDR3 bases: TGTGCCAGCAGCGATACAGGAAGAGCTAACTATGGCTACACCTTC.